The clone carrying this T cell receptor beta chain has more than one count but fewer than ten. The data stem from a study of T-cell reconstitution after alpha-beta-depleted transplantation in children. This CDR3 is 18 amino acids long. CDR1 is MNHEY and CDR2 is SVGEGT in the germline V gene. V lost 2 bases and J lost 0; bases outside the gene matches: 8. Unique molecular identifiers were used to barcode this TCRbeta library. TCRdb reprocessed the PCR reads via MiXCR and lists one record per CDR3 protein. The data contain about 610,000 distinct CDR3 sequences, about 10% of them seen just once; the ten biggest clones take up less than 5%.

The specimen was PBMCs from the stem cell graft donor, collected from the stem cell graft. The receptor comes from a human donor who donated a stem cell graft to a child with acute myeloid leukemia. The rearrangement links TRBV6-2 or TRBV6-3 to TRBJ2-1; 9 bases line up with TRBD2. The DNA of the CDR3 is TGTGCCAGCAGTTACACCTTAGCGGGGGAGAGCTCCTACAATGAGCAGTTCTTC. Its translation is CASSYTLAGESSYNEQFF.